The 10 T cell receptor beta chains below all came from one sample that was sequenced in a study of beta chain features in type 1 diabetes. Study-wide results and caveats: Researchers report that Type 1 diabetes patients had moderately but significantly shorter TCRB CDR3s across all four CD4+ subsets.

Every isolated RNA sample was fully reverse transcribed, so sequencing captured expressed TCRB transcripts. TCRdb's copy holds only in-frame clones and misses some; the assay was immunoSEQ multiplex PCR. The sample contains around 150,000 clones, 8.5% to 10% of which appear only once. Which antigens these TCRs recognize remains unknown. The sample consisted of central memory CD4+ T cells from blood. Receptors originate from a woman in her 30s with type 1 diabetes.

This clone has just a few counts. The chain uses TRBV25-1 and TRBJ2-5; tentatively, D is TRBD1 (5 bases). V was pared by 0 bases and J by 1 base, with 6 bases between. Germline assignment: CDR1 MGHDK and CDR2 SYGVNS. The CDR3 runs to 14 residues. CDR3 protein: CASSEYRGQETQYF. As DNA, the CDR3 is TGTGCCAGCAGTGAATATAGGGGCCAAGAGACCCAGTACTTC.

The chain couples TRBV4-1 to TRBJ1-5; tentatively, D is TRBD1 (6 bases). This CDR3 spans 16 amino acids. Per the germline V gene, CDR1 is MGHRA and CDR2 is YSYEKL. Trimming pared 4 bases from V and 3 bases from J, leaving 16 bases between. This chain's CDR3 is CASSPTGNGANQPQHF. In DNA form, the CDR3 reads TGCGCCAGCAGCCCCACAGGGAATGGGGCCAATCAGCCCCAGCATTTT.

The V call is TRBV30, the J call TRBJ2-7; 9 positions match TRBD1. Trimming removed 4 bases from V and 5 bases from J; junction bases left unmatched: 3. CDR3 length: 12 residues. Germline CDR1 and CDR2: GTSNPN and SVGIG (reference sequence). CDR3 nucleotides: TGTGCCTGGACCACAGGGGGCCACGAGCAGTACTTC. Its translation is CAWTTGGHEQYF.

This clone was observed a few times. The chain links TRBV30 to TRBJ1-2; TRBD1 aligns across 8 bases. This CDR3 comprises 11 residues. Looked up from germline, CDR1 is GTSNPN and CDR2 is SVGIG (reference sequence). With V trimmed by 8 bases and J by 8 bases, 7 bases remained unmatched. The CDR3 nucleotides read TGTGCCAGTGACAGGGGCGGCGGCTACACCTTC. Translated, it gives CASDRGGGYTF.

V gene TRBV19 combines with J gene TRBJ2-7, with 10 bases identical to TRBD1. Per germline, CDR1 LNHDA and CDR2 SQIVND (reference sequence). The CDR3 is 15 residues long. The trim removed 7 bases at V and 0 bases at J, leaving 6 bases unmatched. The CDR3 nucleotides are TGTGCCAGTACCATAGGGACAGGGGCCTCCTACGAGCAGTACTTC. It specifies CASTIGTGASYEQYF.

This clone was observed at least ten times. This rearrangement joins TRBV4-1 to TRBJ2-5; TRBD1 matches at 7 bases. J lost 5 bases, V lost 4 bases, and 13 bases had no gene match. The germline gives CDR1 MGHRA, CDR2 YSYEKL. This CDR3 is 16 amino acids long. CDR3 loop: CASSRKRQGPGETQYF. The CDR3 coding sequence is TGCGCCAGCAGCCGGAAGAGACAGGGTCCGGGGGAGACCCAGTACTTC.

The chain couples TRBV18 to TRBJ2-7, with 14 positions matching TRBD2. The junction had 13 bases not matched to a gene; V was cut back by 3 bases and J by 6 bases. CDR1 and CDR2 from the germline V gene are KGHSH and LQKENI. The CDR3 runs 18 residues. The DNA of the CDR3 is TGTGCCAGCTCACCTAGCCGATTCGGGACTAGCGGGAGAGGCGAGCAGTACTTC. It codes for CASSPSRFGTSGRGEQYF.

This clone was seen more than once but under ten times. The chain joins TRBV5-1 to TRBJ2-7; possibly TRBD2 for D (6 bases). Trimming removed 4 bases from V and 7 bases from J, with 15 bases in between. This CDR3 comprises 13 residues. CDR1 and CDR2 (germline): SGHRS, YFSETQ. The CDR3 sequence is CASSRDSIAEQYF. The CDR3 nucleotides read TGCGCCAGCAGCCGGGACTCGATAGCGGAGCAGTACTTC.

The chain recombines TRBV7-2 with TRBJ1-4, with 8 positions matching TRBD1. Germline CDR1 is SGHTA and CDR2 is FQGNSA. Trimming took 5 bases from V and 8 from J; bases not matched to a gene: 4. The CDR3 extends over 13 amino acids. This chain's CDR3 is CASSQRTGEKLFF. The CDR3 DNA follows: TGTGCCAGCAGCCAGAGGACAGGGGAAAAACTGTTTTTT.

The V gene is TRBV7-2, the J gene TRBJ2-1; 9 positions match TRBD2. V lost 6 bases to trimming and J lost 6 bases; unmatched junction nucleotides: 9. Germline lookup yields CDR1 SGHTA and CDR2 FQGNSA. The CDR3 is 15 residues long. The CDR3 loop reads CASRMTGTSSNEQFF. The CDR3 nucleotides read TGTGCCAGCAGAATGACCGGGACTAGCAGCAATGAGCAGTTCTTC.